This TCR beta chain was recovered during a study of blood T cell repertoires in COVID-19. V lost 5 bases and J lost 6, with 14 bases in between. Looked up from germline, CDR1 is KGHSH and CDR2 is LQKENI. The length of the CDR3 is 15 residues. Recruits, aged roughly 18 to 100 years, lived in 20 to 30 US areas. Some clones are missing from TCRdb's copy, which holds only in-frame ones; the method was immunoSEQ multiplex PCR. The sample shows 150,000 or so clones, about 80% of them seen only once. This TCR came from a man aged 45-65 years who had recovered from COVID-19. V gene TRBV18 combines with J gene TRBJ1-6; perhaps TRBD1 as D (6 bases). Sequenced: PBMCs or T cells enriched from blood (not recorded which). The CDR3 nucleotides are TGTGCCAGCTCATCCCGGGACATTAGTAATTCACCCCTCCACTTT. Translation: CASSSRDISNSPLHF.